The entry below gives a single T cell receptor beta chain sequence along with its context. Antigen unknown. TCRdb independently ran MiXCR on the RT-PCR reads; one entry per CDR3 protein. The table includes about 780,000 distinct CDR3 sequences, roughly 20% detected once. Trimming stripped 1 base from V and 1 base from J, with 14 bases between. Germline CDR1 is SGHAT and CDR2 is FQNNGV. The CDR3 runs to 16 residues. This sample is part of a study of response to subunit inactivated influenza vaccine. General study results and limits: Each seasonal influenza vaccination, the authors suggested, recruits few new T cells.

The sequencing used PBMCs from blood, collected more than 4 days after vaccination. This TCR was recovered from a man aged 50 or older who received an inactivated influenza vaccine. J is TRBJ2-7 and V is TRBV11-2, with D possibly TRBD1 on 5 matching bases. CDR3 coding DNA: TGTGCCAGCAGCTTAGGGGGTCAGGGTACGTCCTACGAGCAGTACTTC. Translated: CASSLGGQGTSYEQYF.